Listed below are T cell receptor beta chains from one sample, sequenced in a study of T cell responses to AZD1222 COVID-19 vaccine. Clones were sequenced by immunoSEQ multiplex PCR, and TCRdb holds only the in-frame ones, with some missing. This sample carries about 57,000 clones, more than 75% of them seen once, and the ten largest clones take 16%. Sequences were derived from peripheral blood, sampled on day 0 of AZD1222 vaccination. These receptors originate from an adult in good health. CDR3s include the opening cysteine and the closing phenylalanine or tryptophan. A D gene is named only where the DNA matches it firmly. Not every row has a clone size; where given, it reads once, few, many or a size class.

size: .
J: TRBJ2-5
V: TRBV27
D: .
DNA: TGTGCCAGCAGTAGCCCCTCGAGGACTGTGAACCAAGAGACCCAGTACTTC
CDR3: CASSSPSRTVNQETQYF

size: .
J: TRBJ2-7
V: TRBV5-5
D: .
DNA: TGTGCCAGCAGCTTGGTAGGCCACGGGCAGTACTTC
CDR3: CASSLVGHGQYF

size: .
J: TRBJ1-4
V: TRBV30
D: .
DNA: TGTGCCTCCCGCGGATCAGGCCTGGGGGAAAAACTGTTTTTT
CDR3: CASRGSGLGEKLFF

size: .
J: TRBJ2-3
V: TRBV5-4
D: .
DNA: TGTGCCAGCAGCCTCTTGTCAAATACGCAGTATTTT
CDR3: CASSLLSNTQYF

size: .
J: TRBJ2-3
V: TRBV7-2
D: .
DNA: TGTGCCAGCAGCTTAGATAACCAAAGCACAGATACGCAGTATTTT
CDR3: CASSLDNQSTDTQYF

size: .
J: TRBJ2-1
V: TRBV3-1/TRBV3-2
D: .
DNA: TGTGCCAGCAGTGCCCCCGGGGACTTCGGGTATGAGCAGTTCTTC
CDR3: CASSAPGDFGYEQFF

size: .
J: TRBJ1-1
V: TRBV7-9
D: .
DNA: TGTGCCAGCAGCTTCGGACATAGGGACTCGAGTTTGATGAACACTGAAGCTTTCTTT
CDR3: CASSFGHRDSSLMNTEAFF

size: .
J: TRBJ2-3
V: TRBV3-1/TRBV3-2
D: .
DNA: TGTGCCAGCAGCCAGTTGTTGGGGGATACGCAGTATTTT
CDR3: CASSQLLGDTQYF

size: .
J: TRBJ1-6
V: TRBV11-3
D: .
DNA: TGTGCCAGCAGCTTAGTTGGACAGCGAAATTCACCCCTCCACTTT
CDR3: CASSLVGQRNSPLHF

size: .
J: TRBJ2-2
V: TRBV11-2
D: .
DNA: TGTGCCAGCAGCTTACTAGGGGGGAGGACGAACACCGGGGAGCTGTTTTTT
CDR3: CASSLLGGRTNTGELFF

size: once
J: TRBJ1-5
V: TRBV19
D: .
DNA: TGTGCCAGTAGCGTGAGGAGGGGGGGTATCAATCAGCCCCAGCATTTT
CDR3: CASSVRRGGINQPQHF

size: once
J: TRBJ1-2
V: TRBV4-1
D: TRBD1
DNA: TGCGCCAGCAGCCAAGGGACAGGGATGGACTATGGCTACACCTTC
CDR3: CASSQGTGMDYGYTF

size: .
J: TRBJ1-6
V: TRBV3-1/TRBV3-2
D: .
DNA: TGTGCCAGCAGCCAGTCTTGGGGGGGGAGCTCCTATAATTCACCCCTCCACTTT
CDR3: CASSQSWGGSSYNSPLHF

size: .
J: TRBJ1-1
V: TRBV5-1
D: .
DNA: TGCGCCAGCAGCTTGTCGGGGAGTCCTGAAGCTTTCTTT
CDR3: CASSLSGSPEAFF

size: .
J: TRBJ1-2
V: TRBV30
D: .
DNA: TGTGCCTGGAGCCCTCCCCCCTATGGCTACACCTTC
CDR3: CAWSPPPYGYTF

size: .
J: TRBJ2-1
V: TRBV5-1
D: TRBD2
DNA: TGCGCCAGCAGCTCTAGCGGGATCTACAATGAGCAGTTCTTC
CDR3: CASSSSGIYNEQFF